Presented here are 26 T cell receptor beta chains from one specimen sequenced in a study of blood T cell repertoires in COVID-19. Sequencing was performed with immunoSEQ multiplex PCR; in TCRdb, only in-frame clones are kept and a portion is missing. The sample consists of about 220,000 clones, 80% to 90% of them appearing once. The sequenced sample was PBMCs or T cells enriched from blood (not recorded which). The source of these receptors is a woman younger than 30 in a cohort exposed to, infected with or recovered from COVID-19 (not recorded which).

The chain couples TRBV5-4 to TRBJ1-2, with TRBD1 matching over 7 bases. The CDR3 loop spans 15 amino acids. V trimming: 3 bases; J trimming: 2 bases; junction bases outside the gene matches: 7. CDR1 SGHNT and CDR2 YYREEE come from the germline V gene (reference sequence). The CDR3 coding sequence is TGTGCCAGCAGCTCGCCTGGGACAGCCAACTATGGCTACACCTTC. It codes for CASSSPGTANYGYTF.

The DNA for the CDR3 is TGTGCCATCAAAACAGGGGAAACTGAAGCTTTCTTT. Its translation: CAIKTGETEAFF. This chain uses TRBV10-3 with TRBJ1-1; 7 bases map to TRBD1. This CDR3 has 12 residues. Per germline, CDR1 ENHRY and CDR2 SYGVKD. V trimming: 7 bases; J trimming: 5 bases; junction bases outside the gene matches: 4.

This rearrangement joins TRBV18 to TRBJ2-1; TRBD2 agrees at 12 bases. V lost 9 bases to trimming and J lost 8 bases; unmatched junction nucleotides: 11. CDR3 length: 15 residues. The germline gives CDR1 KGHSH, CDR2 LQKENI. The CDR3 reads CASRLRTSGIYEQFF. The CDR3 DNA reads TGTGCCAGTCGGCTGCGGACTAGCGGGATTTATGAGCAGTTCTTC.

The V call is TRBV28, the J call TRBJ1-3, with D uncertain. Trimming took 6 bases from V and 0 from J, leaving 15 bases between them. Germline assignment: CDR1 MDHEN and CDR2 SYDVKM. The CDR3 is made up of 16 amino acids. CDR3 sequence: CASRFVSSFSGNTIYF. The CDR3 DNA is TGTGCCAGCAGGTTTGTGAGCTCCTTCTCTGGAAACACCATATATTTT.

The chain links TRBV11-3 to TRBJ2-3; 15 nucleotides line up with TRBD2. V gave up 5 bases and J gave up 6 bases; unmatched junction bases: 6. In germline, CDR1 is SGHNT, CDR2 YENEEA. There are 16 residues in the CDR3. Here the CDR3 reads CASSVFGTSGGDTQYF. CDR3 nucleotides: TGTGCCAGCAGCGTCTTCGGGACTAGCGGGGGGGATACGCAGTATTTT.

The chain employs TRBV29-1 and TRBJ1-1; TRBD1 aligns across 9 bases. J gave up 5 bases and V 8 bases, and 9 bases lay outside the gene matches. CDR3 length equals 13 residues. From germline, CDR1 is SQVTM and CDR2 ANQGSEA. The CDR3 protein is CSIGQGIWTEAFF. CDR3 bases: TGCAGCATTGGACAGGGGATCTGGACTGAAGCTTTCTTT.

The rearrangement links TRBV7-2 to TRBJ1-5; no clear D. CDR3 length: 13 amino acids. Trimming shortened V by 2 bases and J by 7 bases, and 9 bases separated the two germline ends. Germline V lookup: CDR1 SGHTA, CDR2 FQGNSA. For the CDR3, the DNA is TGTGCCAGCAGCTTAAACGCAGGACAGCCCCAGCATTTT. Its translation is CASSLNAGQPQHF. Variable domain in full (rest from reference TRBV7-2 and TRBJ1-5): GAGVSQSPSNKVTEKGKDVELRCDPISGHTALYWYRQSLGQGLEFLIYFQGNSAPDKSGLPSDRFSAERTGGSVSTLTIQRTQQEDSAVYLCASSLNAGQPQHFGDGTRLSIL.

The J gene is TRBJ1-5, the V gene TRBV19; D unresolved. The CDR3 extends over 15 amino acids. Germline-derived CDR1 and CDR2 are LNHDA and SQIVND (reference sequence). V lost 3 bases and J 6 bases, leaving 15 bases between the germline ends. This chain's CDR3 is CASSIGRATPQPQHF. CDR3 bases: TGTGCCAGTAGTATTGGGAGGGCAACCCCTCAGCCCCAGCATTTT.

The V and J genes are TRBV10-1 and TRBJ2-2; D is uncertain. The CDR3 runs 14 residues. Germline CDR1 and CDR2: WNHNN and SYGVQD (reference sequence). V was cut by 6 bases and J by 4 bases, with 12 bases left in between. As DNA, the CDR3 is TGCGCCAGCAGAGAGGCTAGTGGCACCGGGGAGCTGTTTTTT. Residues: CASREASGTGELFF.

The V call is TRBV5-8, the J call TRBJ1-2; 12 nucleotides match TRBD1. Germline CDR1 and CDR2: SGHTS and YDEGEE. The V and J ends lost 3 bases and 6 bases, in that order; junction bases with no gene match: 3. The length of the CDR3 is 14 residues. The CDR3 reads CASSWDRGRNGYTF. CDR3 DNA sequence: TGTGCCAGCAGCTGGGACAGGGGGCGTAATGGCTACACCTTC.

The CDR3 spells CASSPNRNTEAFF. The CDR3 nucleotides read TGTGCCAGCTCACCAAACAGGAACACTGAAGCTTTCTTT. The gene calls are TRBV18 and TRBJ1-1, with D uncertain. V shed 2 bases and J shed 1 base, with 5 bases lying between them. The CDR3 has 13 residues. Germline V lookup: CDR1 KGHSH, CDR2 LQKENI.

The chain uses TRBV27 and TRBJ1-2, with D unresolved. The CDR3 runs 15 residues. The V gene's germline CDR1 is MNHEY and CDR2 SMNVEV (reference sequence). V was trimmed by 2 bases and J by 4 bases, leaving 14 bases between them. The CDR3 nucleotides are TGTGCCAGCAGTTTAAAGGAGCCCGGCATCTATGGCTACACCTTC. Protein: CASSLKEPGIYGYTF.

V is TRBV10-3 and J is TRBJ1-2; D ambiguous. This CDR3 comprises 15 residues. V shed 3 bases and J shed 0 bases, with 11 bases lying between them. Germline CDR1 and CDR2: ENHRY and SYGVKD. In DNA, the CDR3 is TGTGCCATCAGTGATAACAAAGAAGCTAACTATGGCTACACCTTC. Amino acids: CAISDNKEANYGYTF.

The chain uses TRBV15 and TRBJ1-5; TRBD1 is a possible D gene (5 bases). CDR1 is LNHNV, CDR2 YYDKDF, per germline (reference sequence). The ends were cut back, 6 bases at V and 0 bases at J, with 15 bases in the middle. This CDR3 spans 16 amino acids. The CDR3 here is CATRSVRDYSNQPQHF. The CDR3 nucleotides read TGTGCCACCAGGAGTGTAAGGGACTATAGCAATCAGCCCCAGCATTTT.

V usage is TRBV5-1 and J usage is TRBJ2-1; TRBD1 might be the D (5 bases). This CDR3 region has 15 residues. Trimming took 2 bases from V and 6 from J, leaving 15 bases between them. From germline, CDR1 is SGHRS and CDR2 YFSETQ. The CDR3 DNA is TGCGCCAGCAGCTTTACATTTTCAGGGTTCAATGAGCAGTTCTTC. As protein: CASSFTFSGFNEQFF. Full variable domain (missing parts from reference TRBV5-1 and TRBJ2-1): KAGVTQTPRYLIKTRGQQVTLSCSPISGHRSVSWYQQTPGQGLQFLFEYFSETQRNKGNFPGRFSGRQFSNSRSEMNVSTLELGDSALYLCASSFTFSGFNEQFFGPGTRLTVL.

The chain combines TRBV6-5 with TRBJ1-1; TRBD1 aligns across 9 bases. The CDR3 is 15 residues long. The V segment lost 4 bases and the J segment 2 bases; nucleotides outside the gene matches: 5. Germline-derived CDR1 and CDR2 are MNHEY and SVGAGI. CDR3 nucleotide sequence: TGTGCCAGCAGTTGGGGACAGGGTCATAACACTGAAGCTTTCTTT. Protein: CASSWGQGHNTEAFF.

The chain carries TRBV6-5 and TRBJ1-5; perhaps TRBD1 as D (6 bases). With 1 base removed from V and 4 bases from J, the gap between germline ends came to 8 bases. This CDR3 has 14 amino acids. Germline CDR1 MNHEY, CDR2 SVGAGI. DNA for the CDR3: TGTGCCAGCAGTTACTTGGGGGCAAATCAGCCCCAGCATTTT. Translated, it gives CASSYLGANQPQHF.

In regard to this clone: This specimen includes other DNA sequences encoding the same CDR3. The chain links TRBV2 to TRBJ1-1, with 8 bases aligning to TRBD1. The germline CDR1 and CDR2 sequences are SNHLY and FYNNEI. J gave up 5 bases and V 6 bases, and 5 bases lay outside the gene matches. The CDR3 is 13 amino acids. The CDR3 loop reads CASSADRETEAFF. The CDR3 coding sequence is TGTGCCAGCAGCGCGGACAGGGAAACTGAAGCTTTCTTT.

The chain links TRBV6-2 or TRBV6-3 to TRBJ1-3; no clear D. The CDR3 consists of 19 residues. The V end was cut by 6 bases, the J end by 4 bases, with 28 bases between. The germline V gene has CDR1 MNHEY and CDR2 SVGEGT. CDR3 nucleotide sequence: TGTGCCAGCAGCCCTACCCCGAGGCTGAACCTTCTCTGGGGAAACACCATATATTTT. Translation: CASSPTPRLNLLWGNTIYF.

The DNA for the CDR3 is TGTGCCAGCAGCACCCGACTAGTTGGAAGGTCGGAGCAGTTCTTC. Protein product: CASSTRLVGRSEQFF. The chain carries TRBV7-2 and TRBJ2-1; D may be TRBD2 (6 bases). V lost 5 bases and J lost 10, with 21 bases in between. Germline V gives CDR1 SGHTA, CDR2 FQGNSA. The CDR3 covers 15 residues.

The chain employs TRBV5-1 and TRBJ1-2; 10 bases fit TRBD1. V lost 5 bases, J lost 7 bases, and 8 bases stayed unmatched. Germline V CDR1 and CDR2: SGHRS, YFSETQ. This CDR3 region has 14 residues. CDR3 DNA: TGCGCCAGCAGTTCCGACAGGGGGCTTGGTGGCTACACCTTC. Its protein is CASSSDRGLGGYTF.

This chain connects TRBV24-1 to TRBJ1-5; D remains unclear. CDR3 size: 16 residues. Germline V gene sequence: CDR1 KGHDR, CDR2 SFDVKD. V gave up 9 bases and J gave up 5 bases, with 22 bases separating them. The CDR3 here is CATPRGGWLGDQPQHF. The CDR3 DNA is TGTGCCACCCCCCGAGGAGGGTGGCTCGGCGATCAGCCCCAGCATTTT.

This chain uses TRBV24-1 with TRBJ1-5; D not certain. Looked up from germline, CDR1 is KGHDR and CDR2 is SFDVKD. With 4 bases removed from V and 6 bases from J, the gap between germline ends came to 3 bases. The CDR3 is 11 residues long. CDR3 coding DNA: TGTGCCACCAGTGAGCGTCAGCCCCAGCATTTT. Translated: CATSERQPQHF.

The chain links TRBV4-1 to TRBJ1-4, with D possibly TRBD1 on 5 matching bases. The CDR3 consists of 14 residues. V lost 2 bases and J lost 8, with 12 bases in between. Germline V CDR1 and CDR2: MGHRA, YSYEKL. CDR3 sequence reads: CASSQLTQGEKLFF. The CDR3 nucleotides read TGCGCCAGCAGCCAATTGACGCAGGGCGAAAAACTGTTTTTT.

The chain recombines TRBV7-9 with TRBJ1-2, with no clear D. The CDR3 covers 10 residues. Germline V CDR1 and CDR2: SEHNR, FQNEAQ (reference sequence). CDR3 sequence: CGTGSYGYTF. For the CDR3, the DNA is TGTGGCACGGGGAGCTATGGCTACACCTTC.

The table lists this clone with a few counts. The rearrangement joins TRBV21-1 to TRBJ2-1; TRBD1, the D gene given by the table, was not confirmed from the DNA. TRBV21-1 is an annotated pseudogene. CDR3 size: 15 residues. The CDR3 DNA is TGTGCCAGCAGCAAAGCAGGGGGCTCCTACAATGAGCAGTTCTTC. Amino acid sequence: CASSKAGGSYNEQFF.